The 6 T cell receptor beta chains below were found in one sample sequenced in a study of technical replicates of blood from several donors. The data were produced by immunoSEQ multiplex PCR, yet TCRdb's version contains in-frame clones alone and is incomplete. The table includes about 15,000 clones, approximately 83% detected once. Sequenced sample: PBMCs. These receptors were taken from a human donor in good health. Some clones in this sample may be carry-over from other donors' samples.

The V and J genes are TRBV7-9 and TRBJ2-3; 7 nucleotides match TRBD1. The V and J ends lost 7 bases and 4 bases, in that order; junction bases with no gene match: 5. The germline V gene encodes CDR1 SEHNR and CDR2 FQNEAQ (reference sequence). The length of the CDR3 is 13 residues. In nucleotides, the CDR3 is TGTGCCAGCATGAGGGGGCACCCAGATACGCAGTATTTT. Translation gives CASMRGHPDTQYF.

CDR3 residues: CASSFKREGLKFF. The CDR3 DNA reads TGCGCCAGCAGCTTTAAGCGGGAGGGCCTTAAGTTCTTC. The chain couples TRBV5-1 to TRBJ2-1; 10 bases align to TRBD2. This CDR3 contains 13 residues. Losses at the gene ends were 2 bases for V and 14 bases for J; bases not matched to a gene: 7. The germline gives CDR1 SGHRS, CDR2 YFSETQ.

The V and J genes are TRBV11-2 and TRBJ2-7; D is undetermined. Germline CDR1 SGHAT, CDR2 FQNNGV. The CDR3 spans 13 residues. Trimming shortened V by 1 base and J by 3 bases, and 7 bases separated the two germline ends. The CDR3 sequence is CASSLGLDYEQYF. The DNA for the CDR3 is TGTGCCAGCAGCTTAGGGCTAGACTACGAGCAGTACTTC.

V is TRBV2 and J is TRBJ2-5; TRBD1 matches at 10 bases. Trimming took 4 bases from V and 1 from J; bases not matched to a gene: 3. The V gene's germline CDR1 is SNHLY and CDR2 FYNNEI. This CDR3 has 15 amino acids. The CDR3 reads CASSGDRGSQETQYF. The CDR3 coding sequence is TGTGCCAGCAGTGGGGACAGGGGATCCCAAGAGACCCAGTACTTC.

This chain links TRBV27 with TRBJ2-1, with no clear D. Per germline, CDR1 MNHEY and CDR2 SMNVEV (reference sequence). Trimming removed 2 bases at V and 2 bases at J, with 10 bases between. The CDR3 spans 15 residues. CDR3: CASSLGNPAYNEQFF. CDR3 nucleotide sequence: TGTGCCAGCAGTTTAGGTAATCCAGCCTACAATGAGCAGTTCTTC.

The chain carries TRBV30 and TRBJ2-7, with D possibly matching TRBD2 (5 bases). V was trimmed by 2 bases and J by 0 bases, leaving 11 bases between them. Per germline, CDR1 GTSNPN and CDR2 SVGIG (reference sequence). The CDR3 runs to 14 residues. CDR3 nucleotide sequence: TGTGCCTGGAGTCCGCCGGGAAGCTCCTACGAGCAGTACTTC. Translating gives CAWSPPGSSYEQYF.